The present T cell receptor beta chain was sequenced within a study of neurological immune-mediated disorders. The wider study: For the approximately 35 multiple sclerosis patients, the disease was relapsing-remitting in about 30 and secondary progressive in 3.

Synthesis of cDNA was performed by 5'RACE using 10-nucleotide random UMIs. Every sequencing run returned over 190 million TCR-beta sequences, which were derived from 15-18 subjects. TCRdb used MiXCR to reprocess the 5' RACE reads, holding one entry per CDR3 protein. In the table there are about 66,000 distinct CDR3 sequences, almost 3.5% of which are singletons. This clonotype was detected many times. Its antigen is unidentified. Germline CDR1 reads SGHRS; CDR2 reads YFSETQ. The V segment lost 4 bases and the J segment 2 bases; nucleotides outside the gene matches: 3. This CDR3 is 14 amino acids long. Overall study findings and caveats: Whereas HTLV-1-associated myelopathy showed the most TCR clonal expansion, multiple sclerosis showed the least, with levels below those of healthy controls.

The clonotype comes from a man aged 40-55 years with multiple sclerosis. Specimen: PBMCs. The chain uses TRBV5-1 and TRBJ2-1, with 7 bases that match TRBD2. The CDR3 coding sequence is TGCGCCAGCAGCGTAAGCGGGACCTACAATGAGCAGTTCTTC. Amino acids: CASSVSGTYNEQFF.